This T cell receptor beta chain was sequenced during a study of blood T cell repertoires in COVID-19. Background on the study: COVID-19 samples collected from the United States, Italy and Spain covered acute and convalescent phases. The cDNA or gDNA used as material had been derived from T cells, B-cell-depleted T cells, or PBMCs.

Original handling: From reference gene primer amplification, estimates of nucleated cell counts were derived. The method was immunoSEQ multiplex PCR; TCRdb's version includes in-frame clones alone and lacks a portion of them. Clone size and the V and J calls come from that table; the DNA yielded D and trimming. In the table there are tens of thousands of clones, about 85% of which are singletons. The germline gives CDR1 KGHSH, CDR2 LQKENI. CDR3 length: 16 amino acids. Trimming removed 6 bases at V and 8 bases at J, with 23 bases between. V usage is TRBV18 and J usage is TRBJ2-1; weak D call: TRBD1 (5 bases). This TCR was sampled from a woman over 75 with acute or convalescent COVID-19. The sample was peripheral blood. This CDR3 is CASSRVSGSSGDEQFF. The CDR3 nucleotides are TGTGCCAGCTCCAGGGTGTCCGGGTCAAGTGGGGATGAGCAGTTCTTC.